This T cell receptor beta chain is drawn from a study of blood T cell repertoires in COVID-19. Study information: Donors in the United States, Italy and Spain gave samples during acute or convalescent COVID-19.

Enrolled during active infection, Seattle patients were then followed longitudinally. As to this clone: Other DNA variants within this sample encode the same CDR3.

In the original processing: Amplification of reference gene primers provided the estimated nucleated cell counts. TCRdb's copy holds only in-frame clones and misses some; the assay was immunoSEQ multiplex PCR. V, J and clone size are taken as reported in that table, and D and trimming were inferred from the DNA itself. The sample lists 400,000 or so clones; approximately 89% were seen once. The CDR3 sequence is 14 residues long. Trimming left V 2 bases short and J 4 bases short, with 11 bases between. Germline lookup yields CDR1 SGHTA and CDR2 FQGNSA. The source is a woman aged 35 to 49 with COVID-19, enrolled during active disease. Input material: peripheral blood. The rearrangement links TRBV7-2 to TRBJ1-1; D may be TRBD1 (6 bases). This CDR3 reads CASSLRGSSTEAFF. Here the CDR3 DNA reads TGTGCCAGCAGCTTAAGGGGGAGCAGCACTGAAGCTTTCTTT.